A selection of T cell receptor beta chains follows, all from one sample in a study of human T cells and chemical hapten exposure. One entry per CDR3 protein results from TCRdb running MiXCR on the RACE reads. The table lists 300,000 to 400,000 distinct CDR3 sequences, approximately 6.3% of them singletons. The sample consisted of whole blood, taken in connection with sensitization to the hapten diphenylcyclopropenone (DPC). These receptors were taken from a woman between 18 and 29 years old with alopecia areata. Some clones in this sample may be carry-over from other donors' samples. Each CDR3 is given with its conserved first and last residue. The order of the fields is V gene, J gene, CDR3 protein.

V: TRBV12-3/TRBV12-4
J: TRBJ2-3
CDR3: CASSFNTGGSADTQYF

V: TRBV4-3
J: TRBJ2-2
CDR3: CASSQDLVGGTGELFF

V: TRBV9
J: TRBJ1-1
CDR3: CASRRTGTVQDTEAFF

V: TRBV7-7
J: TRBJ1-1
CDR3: CASSPLGVAMNTEAFF

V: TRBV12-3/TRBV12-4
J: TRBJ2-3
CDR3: CASSSQAISTDTQYF

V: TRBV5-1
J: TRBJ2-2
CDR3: CASSLVSGPAGELFF

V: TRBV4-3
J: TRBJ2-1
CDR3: CASSQESGYNEQFF

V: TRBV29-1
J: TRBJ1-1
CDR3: CSVEDRGTGVPEAFF

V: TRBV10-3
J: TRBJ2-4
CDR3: CAISESGQGRIAKNIQYF

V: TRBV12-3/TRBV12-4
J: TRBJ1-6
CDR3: CASSFPNSPLHF

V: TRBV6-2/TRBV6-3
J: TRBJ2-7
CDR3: CASSYMDFPAREQYF

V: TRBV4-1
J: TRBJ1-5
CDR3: CASSQDAHGSNQPQHF

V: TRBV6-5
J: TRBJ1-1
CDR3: CASSSSREAFF

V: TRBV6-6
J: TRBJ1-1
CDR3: CASSYSNEAFF

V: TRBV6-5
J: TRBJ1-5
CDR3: CASSSTGGYQPQHF

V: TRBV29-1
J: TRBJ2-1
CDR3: CSVAGTTSYNEQFF

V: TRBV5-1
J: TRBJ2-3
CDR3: CASSLDGASGAGTDTQYF

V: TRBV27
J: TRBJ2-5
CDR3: CASSPSGPRTQETQYF

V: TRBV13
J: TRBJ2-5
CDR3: CASSVSGGLYQETQYF

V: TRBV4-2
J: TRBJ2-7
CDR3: CASSQGLAGGPLFYEQYF

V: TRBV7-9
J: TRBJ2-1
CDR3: CASSLGPGPEQFF

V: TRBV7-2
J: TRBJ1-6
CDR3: CASSFTSAGLGSPLHF

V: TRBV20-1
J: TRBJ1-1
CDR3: CSAHGARGAEAFF

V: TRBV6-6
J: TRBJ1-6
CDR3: CASSYSPAYNSPLHF

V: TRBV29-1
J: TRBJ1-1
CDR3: CSVGQRNTEAFF

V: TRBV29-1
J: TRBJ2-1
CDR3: CSAQGGLGYNEQFF

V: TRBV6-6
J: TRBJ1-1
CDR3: CASSYSPGEGTEAFF

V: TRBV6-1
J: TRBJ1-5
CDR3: CASREGASNQPQHF

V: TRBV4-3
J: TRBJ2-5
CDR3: CASSQDQGKGGQETQYF

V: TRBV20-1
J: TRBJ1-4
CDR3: CSAVRATNEKLFF

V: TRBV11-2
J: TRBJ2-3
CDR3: CASSLGIRTTDTQYF

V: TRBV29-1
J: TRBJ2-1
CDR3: CSAQEPNEQFF

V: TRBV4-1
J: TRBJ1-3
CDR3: CASSLSAATSGNTIYF

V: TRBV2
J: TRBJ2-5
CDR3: CASSESRSQETQYF

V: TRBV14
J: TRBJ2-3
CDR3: CASSRGFVPDTQYF

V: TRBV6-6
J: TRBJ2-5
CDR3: CASSYGSQRTSQETQYF

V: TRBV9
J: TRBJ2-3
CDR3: CASSPRGSGATDTQYF

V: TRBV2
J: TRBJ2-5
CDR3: CASGGPRDRETQYF

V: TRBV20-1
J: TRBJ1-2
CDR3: CSARDRGDGYTF

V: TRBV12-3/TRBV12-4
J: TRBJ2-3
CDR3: CASSLGAGATDTQYF

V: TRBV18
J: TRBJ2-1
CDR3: CASSPQSRRDEQFF

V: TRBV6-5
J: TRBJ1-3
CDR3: CASSSGPSGNTIYF

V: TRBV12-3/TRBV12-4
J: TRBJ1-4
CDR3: CASSFRPYEKLFF

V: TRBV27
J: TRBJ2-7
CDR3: CASSLRWDLGEQYF

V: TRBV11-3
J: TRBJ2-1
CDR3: CASSPSGTGHNEQFF

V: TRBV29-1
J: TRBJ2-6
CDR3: CSAGGVMGGSGANVLTF

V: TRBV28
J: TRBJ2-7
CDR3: CASRTPGQGFHEQYF

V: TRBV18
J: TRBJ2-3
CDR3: CASSGDRADTQYF